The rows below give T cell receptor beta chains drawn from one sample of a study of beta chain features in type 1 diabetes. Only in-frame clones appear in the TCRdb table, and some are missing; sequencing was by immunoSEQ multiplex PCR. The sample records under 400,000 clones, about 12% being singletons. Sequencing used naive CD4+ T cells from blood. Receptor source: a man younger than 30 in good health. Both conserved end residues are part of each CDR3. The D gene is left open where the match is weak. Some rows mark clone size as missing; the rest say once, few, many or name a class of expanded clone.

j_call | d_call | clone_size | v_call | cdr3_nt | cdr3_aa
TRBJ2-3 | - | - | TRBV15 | TGTGCCACCAGCAGAGATCTCACGGGAGTGAGCACAGATACGCAGTATTTT | CATSRDLTGVSTDTQYF
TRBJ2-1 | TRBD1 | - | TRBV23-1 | TGCGCCAGCAGTCTCCCCCCGGGACAGTTATACAATGAGCAGTTCTTC | CASSLPPGQLYNEQFF
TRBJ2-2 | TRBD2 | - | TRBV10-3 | TGTGCCATCCAAACCCAAGCGGGGGCCAACACCGGGGAGCTGTTTTTT | CAIQTQAGANTGELFF
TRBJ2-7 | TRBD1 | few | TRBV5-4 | TGTGCCAGCAGTCAAGAACCGGACAGGGCTGCGTACGAGCAGTACTTC | CASSQEPDRAAYEQYF
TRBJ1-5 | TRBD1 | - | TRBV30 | TGTGCCTGGGGATCGACAGGGGGTCAGCCCCAGCATTTT | CAWGSTGGQPQHF
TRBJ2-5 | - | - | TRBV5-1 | TGCGCCAGCAGCTCCAACTGGGAGACCCAGTACTTC | CASSSNWETQYF
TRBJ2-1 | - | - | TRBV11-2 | TGTGCCAGCAGCTTGCAGGGGCCCACCTACAATGAGCAGTTCTTC | CASSLQGPTYNEQFF
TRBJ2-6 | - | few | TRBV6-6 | TGTGCCAGCAGTTACTTTAGCTCTGGGGCCAACGTCCTGACTTTC | CASSYFSSGANVLTF
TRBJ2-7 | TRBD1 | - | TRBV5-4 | TGTGCCAGCAGCTCGACAGGGAGATACGAGCAGTACTTC | CASSSTGRYEQYF
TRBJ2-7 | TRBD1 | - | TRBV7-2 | TGTGCCAGCAGCTTAGCCTCGACAGGGCCCTACGAGCAGTACTTC | CASSLASTGPYEQYF
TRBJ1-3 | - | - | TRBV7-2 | TGTGCCAGCAGCCTAACAGGGACTGGAAACACCATATATTTT | CASSLTGTGNTIYF
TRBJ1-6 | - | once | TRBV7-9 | TGTGCCAGCAGCTTCCAGGACACCTATAATTCACCCCTCCACTTT | CASSFQDTYNSPLHF
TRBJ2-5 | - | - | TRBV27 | TGTGCCAGCAGTTCGCTCCCCCGATTCCCCGGGGAGACCCAGTACTTC | CASSSLPRFPGETQYF
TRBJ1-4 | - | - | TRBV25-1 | TGTGCCTCCCGAGGTTCGAGTGAAAAACTGTTTTTT | CASRGSSEKLFF
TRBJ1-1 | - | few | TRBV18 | TGTGCCAGCTCCCGACTAGGGGGGGGACGAGACACTGAAGCTTTCTTT | CASSRLGGGRDTEAFF
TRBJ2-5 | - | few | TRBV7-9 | TGTGCCAGCAGCCCTCCCGGGGGCCAAGAGACCCAGTACTTC | CASSPPGGQETQYF
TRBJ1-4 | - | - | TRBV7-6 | TGTGCCAGCTCTGGGGGGGGGTTCACTAATGAAAAACTGTTTTTT | CASSGGGFTNEKLFF
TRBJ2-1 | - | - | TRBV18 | TGTGCCAGCTCACCGGCTAGCAGTAATGAGCAGTTCTTC | CASSPASSNEQFF
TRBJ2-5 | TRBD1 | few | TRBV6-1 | TGTGCCATCAGTAGACAGGGCCAAGAGACCCAGTACTTC | CAISRQGQETQYF
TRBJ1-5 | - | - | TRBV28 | TGTGCCAGCAGTTTTTTGGGGGGGAGCAATCAGCCCCAGCATTTT | CASSFLGGSNQPQHF
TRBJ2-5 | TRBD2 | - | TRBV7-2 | TGTGCCAGCAGCTTACTGACTAGCGGCGGGGAGACCCAGTACTTC | CASSLLTSGGETQYF
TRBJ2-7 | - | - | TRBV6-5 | TGTGCCAGCAGTTACCCTGACAGTACCTACGAGCAGTACTTC | CASSYPDSTYEQYF